This T cell receptor beta chain was found in a study of OX40 agonist ivuxolimab in advanced cancers. Study overall: Partial responses were seen in three patients, one with hepatocellular carcinoma and two with cutaneous melanoma.

The CDR3 has 13 amino acids. Deletions cut 0 bases from V and 2 bases from J, with 4 bases between. Germline lookup yields CDR1 SGHRS and CDR2 YFSETQ. Assay used: immunoSEQ multiplex PCR; TCRdb lists only in-frame clones, some missing. Of around 58,000 clones detected, roughly 90% appear once; the ten largest clones hold just over 1.4%. The specimen was CD4+ or CD8+ T cells sorted from blood, collected in a trial of the OX40 agonist ivuxolimab. This sequence joins TRBV5-1 and TRBJ2-3; D gene ambiguous. This clonotype was sampled from an adult with an advanced solid tumor such as melanoma, head and neck, liver or kidney cancer. CDR3 bases: TGCGCCAGCAGCTTGGACCTCACAGATACGCAGTATTTT. Amino acids: CASSLDLTDTQYF. The full variable domain, in which reference TRBV5-1 and TRBJ2-3 provide the parts outside the CDR3, is KAGVTQTPRYLIKTRGQQVTLSCSPISGHRSVSWYQQTPGQGLQFLFEYFSETQRNKGNFPGRFSGRQFSNSRSEMNVSTLELGDSALYLCASSLDLTDTQYFGPGTRLTVL.